This TCR beta chain comes out of a study of blood T cell repertoires in COVID-19. The wider study: Whether acute or convalescent, the COVID-19 samples came from the United States, Italy and Spain. T cells, B-cell-depleted T cells, or PBMCs supplied cDNA or gDNA.

The CDR3 is made up of 17 amino acids. Trimming took 1 base from V and 5 from J; bases not matched to a gene: 8. Germline CDR1 reads LGHDT; CDR2 reads YNNKEL (reference sequence). In the source study's methods: Estimation of nucleated cell counts was performed using reference gene primer amplification. Assay: immunoSEQ multiplex PCR; the TCRdb copy retains only in-frame clones and omits some. The D gene and trimming were derived from the DNA, and the V and J assignments and clone size from that table. This table has about 180,000 clones, roughly nine tenths appearing once. The chain employs TRBV3-1 (or the pseudogene TRBV3-2) and TRBJ2-5; TRBD2 matches 12 bases. This clonotype was sampled from a man aged 70 or older with active or convalescent COVID-19. The sequencing input was peripheral blood. CDR3 in amino acids: CASSQGPSGRVGETQYF. CDR3 nucleotide sequence: TGTGCCAGCAGCCAAGGTCCTAGCGGGAGGGTTGGGGAGACCCAGTACTTC.